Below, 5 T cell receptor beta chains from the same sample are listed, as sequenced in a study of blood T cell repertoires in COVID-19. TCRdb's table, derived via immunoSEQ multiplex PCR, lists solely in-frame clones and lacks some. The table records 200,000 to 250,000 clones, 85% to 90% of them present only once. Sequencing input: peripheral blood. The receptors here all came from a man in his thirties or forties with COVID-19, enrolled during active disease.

CDR3 sequence (DNA): TGCGCCAGCAGCTGGGGGGATAGCGGGAGGGCCAATGAGCAGTTCTTC. Translating it yields CASSWGDSGRANEQFF. The rearrangement joins TRBV5-1 to TRBJ2-1; 11 bases map to TRBD2. Germline V gene lookup returns CDR1 SGHRS and CDR2 YFSETQ. There are 16 residues in the CDR3. After removal of 3 bases from V and 6 bases from J, the junction contained 8 bases not matched to a gene.

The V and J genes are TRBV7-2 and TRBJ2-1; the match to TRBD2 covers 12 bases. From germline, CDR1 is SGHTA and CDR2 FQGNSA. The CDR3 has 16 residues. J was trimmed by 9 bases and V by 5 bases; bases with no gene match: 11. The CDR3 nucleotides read TGTGCCAGCAGCGCCCAGACTAGCGGGGGCCTCGGTGAGCAGTTCTTC. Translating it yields CASSAQTSGGLGEQFF.

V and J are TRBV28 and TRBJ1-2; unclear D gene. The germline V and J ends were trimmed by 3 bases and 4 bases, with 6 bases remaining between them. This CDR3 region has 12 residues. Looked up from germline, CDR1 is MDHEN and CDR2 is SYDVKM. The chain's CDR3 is CASSFGVYGYTF. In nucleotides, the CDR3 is TGTGCCAGCAGTTTCGGGGTCTATGGCTACACCTTC.

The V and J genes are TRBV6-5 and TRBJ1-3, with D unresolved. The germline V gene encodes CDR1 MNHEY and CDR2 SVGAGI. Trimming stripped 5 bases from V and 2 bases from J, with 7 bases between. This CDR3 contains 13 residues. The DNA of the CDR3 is TGTGCCAGCAGTCCGAGGCCTGGAAACACCATATATTTT. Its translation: CASSPRPGNTIYF.

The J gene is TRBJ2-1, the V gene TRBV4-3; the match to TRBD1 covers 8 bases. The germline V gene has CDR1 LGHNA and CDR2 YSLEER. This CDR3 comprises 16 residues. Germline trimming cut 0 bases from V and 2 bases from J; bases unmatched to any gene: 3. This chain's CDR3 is CASSQDDRGPYNEQFF. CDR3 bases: TGCGCCAGCAGCCAAGATGACAGGGGACCCTACAATGAGCAGTTCTTC.